This entry concerns a single T cell receptor (beta chain). Some clones are missing from TCRdb's copy, which holds only in-frame ones; the method was immunoSEQ multiplex PCR. Of 70,000 or so clones in the sample, around 94% are singletons; the top ten hold around 1.5%. The donors were members of the approximately 110-subject validation cohort (separate from the roughly 700-subject first cohort). These data originate in a study of cytomegalovirus exposure and HLA in healthy donors. Study at large: The use of the same platform for the roughly 130 validation repertoires and the approximately 690 first-cohort repertoires was reported by a later analysis.

CDR1 and CDR2 (germline): SGHAT, FQNNGV. The V end lost 5 bases, the J end lost 11 bases, and 18 bases lay between the germline ends. The CDR3 spans 13 residues. This receptor was taken from a man aged 18 to 35 in good health and CMV-seropositive. The material sequenced was PBMCs. The chain employs TRBV11-2 and TRBJ1-1, with D unclear. The CDR3 DNA reads TGTGCCAGCAGCACCGGCGGGTTCCCCCGGGCTTTCTTT. This sequence encodes CASSTGGFPRAFF.